This TCR beta chain derives from a study of blood T cell repertoires in COVID-19. Study at large: In each case, the material was cDNA or gDNA derived from T cells, B-cell-depleted T cells, or PBMCs.

This CDR3 is 16 amino acids long. V was clipped by 6 bases and J by 0 bases, with 13 bases between them. CDR1 is SGHRS, CDR2 YFSETQ, per germline. Sequencing used immunoSEQ multiplex PCR; TCRdb keeps in-frame clones, though not all of them. The sample contains roughly 300,000 clones, 85% of which appear only once. The chain has TRBV5-1 and TRBJ2-6, with unresolved D. The sample taken for sequencing was peripheral blood. The clonotype originates from a human donor in a cohort sampled during active COVID-19. CDR3 protein: CASKTENASGANVLTF. DNA of the CDR3: TGCGCCAGCAAAACTGAAAATGCCTCTGGGGCCAACGTCCTGACTTTC.